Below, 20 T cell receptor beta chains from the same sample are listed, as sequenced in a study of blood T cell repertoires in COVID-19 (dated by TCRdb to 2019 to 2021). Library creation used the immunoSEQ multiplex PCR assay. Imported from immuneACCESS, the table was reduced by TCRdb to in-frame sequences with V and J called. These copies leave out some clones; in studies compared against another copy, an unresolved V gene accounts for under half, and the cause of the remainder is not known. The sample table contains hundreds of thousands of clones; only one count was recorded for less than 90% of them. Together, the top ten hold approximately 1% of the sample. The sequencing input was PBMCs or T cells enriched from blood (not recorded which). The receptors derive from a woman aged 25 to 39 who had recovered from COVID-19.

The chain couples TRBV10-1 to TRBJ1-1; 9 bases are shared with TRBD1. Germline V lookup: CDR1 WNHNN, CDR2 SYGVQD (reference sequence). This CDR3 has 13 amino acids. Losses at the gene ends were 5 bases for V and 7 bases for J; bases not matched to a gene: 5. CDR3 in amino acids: CASSPQGAVEAFF. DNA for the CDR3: TGCGCCAGCAGTCCACAGGGGGCCGTTGAAGCTTTCTTT.

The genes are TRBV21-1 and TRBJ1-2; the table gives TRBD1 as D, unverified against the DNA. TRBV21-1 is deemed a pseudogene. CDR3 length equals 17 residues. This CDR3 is CASSNHPRGIGSYGYTF. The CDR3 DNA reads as TGTGCCAGCAGCAATCACCCCAGGGGCATAGGTAGCTATGGCTACACCTTC.

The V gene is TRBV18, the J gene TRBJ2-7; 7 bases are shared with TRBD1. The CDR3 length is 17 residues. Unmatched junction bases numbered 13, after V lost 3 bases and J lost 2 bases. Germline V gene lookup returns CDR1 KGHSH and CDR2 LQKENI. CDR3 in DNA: TGTGCCAGCTCACCGCCGTTGGAGTGGGACAGAACCTACGAGCAGTACTTC. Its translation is CASSPPLEWDRTYEQYF.

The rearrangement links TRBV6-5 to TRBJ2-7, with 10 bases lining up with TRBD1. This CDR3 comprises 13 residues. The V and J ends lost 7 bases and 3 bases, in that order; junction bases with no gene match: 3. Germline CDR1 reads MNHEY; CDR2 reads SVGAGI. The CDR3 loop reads CASKGDRGYEQYF. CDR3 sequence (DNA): TGTGCCAGCAAGGGGGACAGGGGCTACGAGCAGTACTTC.

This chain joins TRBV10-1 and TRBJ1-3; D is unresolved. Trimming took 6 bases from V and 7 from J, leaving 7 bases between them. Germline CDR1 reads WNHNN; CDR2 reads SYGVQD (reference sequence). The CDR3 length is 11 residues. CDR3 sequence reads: CASSLGNTIYF. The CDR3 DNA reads TGCGCCAGCAGCCTCGGGAACACCATATATTTT.

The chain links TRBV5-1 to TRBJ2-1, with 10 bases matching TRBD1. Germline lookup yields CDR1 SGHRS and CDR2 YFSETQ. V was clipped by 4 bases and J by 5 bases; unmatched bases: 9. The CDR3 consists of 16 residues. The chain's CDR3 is CASSKSGTGVHNEQFF. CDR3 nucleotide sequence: TGCGCCAGCAGCAAATCCGGGACAGGGGTCCACAATGAGCAGTTCTTC.

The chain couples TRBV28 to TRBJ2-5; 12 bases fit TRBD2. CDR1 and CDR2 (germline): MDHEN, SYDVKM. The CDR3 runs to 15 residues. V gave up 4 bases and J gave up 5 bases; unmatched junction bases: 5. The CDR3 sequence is CASSSPSGGAETQYF. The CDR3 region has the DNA TGTGCCAGCAGTTCCCCTAGCGGGGGGGCGGAGACCCAGTACTTC.

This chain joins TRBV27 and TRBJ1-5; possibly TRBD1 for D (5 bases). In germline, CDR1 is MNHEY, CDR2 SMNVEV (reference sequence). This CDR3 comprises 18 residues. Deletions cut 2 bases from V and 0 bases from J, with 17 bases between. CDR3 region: CASSLRFGGGGSNQPQHF. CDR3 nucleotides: TGTGCCAGCAGTTTACGCTTCGGGGGGGGTGGTAGCAATCAGCCCCAGCATTTT.

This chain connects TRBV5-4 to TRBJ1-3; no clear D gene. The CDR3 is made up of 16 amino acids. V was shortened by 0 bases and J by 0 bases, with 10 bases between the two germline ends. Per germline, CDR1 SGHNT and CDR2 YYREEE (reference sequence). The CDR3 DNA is TGTGCCAGCAGCTTGGGACCGGGAACCTCTGGAAACACCATATATTTT. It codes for CASSLGPGTSGNTIYF.

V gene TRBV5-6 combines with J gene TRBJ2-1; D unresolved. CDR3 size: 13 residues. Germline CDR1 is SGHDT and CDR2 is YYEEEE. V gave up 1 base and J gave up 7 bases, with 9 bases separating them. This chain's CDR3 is CASSLSAENEQFF. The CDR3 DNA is TGTGCCAGCAGCTTGTCCGCGGAGAATGAGCAGTTCTTC.

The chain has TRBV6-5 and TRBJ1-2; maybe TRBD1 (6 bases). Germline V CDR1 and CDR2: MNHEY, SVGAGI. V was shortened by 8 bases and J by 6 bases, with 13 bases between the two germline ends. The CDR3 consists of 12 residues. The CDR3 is CASRQGKDGYTF. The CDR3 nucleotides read TGTGCCAGCCGGCAGGGGAAGGATGGCTACACCTTC.

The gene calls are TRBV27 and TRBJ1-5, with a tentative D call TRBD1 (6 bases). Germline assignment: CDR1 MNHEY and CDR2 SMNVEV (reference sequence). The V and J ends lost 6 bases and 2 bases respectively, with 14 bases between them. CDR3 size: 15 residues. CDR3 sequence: CASRAQGNGNQPQHF. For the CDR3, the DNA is TGTGCCAGCAGGGCACAGGGAAATGGCAATCAGCCCCAGCATTTT.

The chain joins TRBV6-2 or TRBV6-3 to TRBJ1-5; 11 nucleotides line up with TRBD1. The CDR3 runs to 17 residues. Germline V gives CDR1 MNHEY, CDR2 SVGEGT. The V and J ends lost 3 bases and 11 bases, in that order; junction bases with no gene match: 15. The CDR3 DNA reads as TGTGCCAGCAGTTATCGGGCGGGACAGGGGGGCCCGAGGACCCAGCATTTT. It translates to CASSYRAGQGGPRTQHF.

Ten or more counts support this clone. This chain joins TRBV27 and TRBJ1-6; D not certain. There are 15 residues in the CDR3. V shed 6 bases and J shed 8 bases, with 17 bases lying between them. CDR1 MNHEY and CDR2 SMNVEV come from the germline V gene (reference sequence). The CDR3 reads CASSSWVAADSPLHF. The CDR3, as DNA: TGTGCCAGCAGCTCCTGGGTGGCGGCCGATTCACCCCTCCACTTT.

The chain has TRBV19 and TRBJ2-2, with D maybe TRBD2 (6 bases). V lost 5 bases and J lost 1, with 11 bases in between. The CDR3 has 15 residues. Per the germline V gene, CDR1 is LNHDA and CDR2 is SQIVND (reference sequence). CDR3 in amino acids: CASSRGWGNTGELFF. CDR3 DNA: TGTGCCAGTAGTCGGGGGTGGGGGAACACCGGGGAGCTGTTTTTT.

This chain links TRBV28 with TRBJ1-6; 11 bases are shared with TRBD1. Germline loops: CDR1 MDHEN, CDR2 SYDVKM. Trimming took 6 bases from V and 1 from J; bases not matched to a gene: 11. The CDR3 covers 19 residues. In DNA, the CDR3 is TGTGCCAGCAGGGGACAGGGGGGTTATATGATATCCTATAATTCACCCCTCCACTTT. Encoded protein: CASRGQGGYMISYNSPLHF.

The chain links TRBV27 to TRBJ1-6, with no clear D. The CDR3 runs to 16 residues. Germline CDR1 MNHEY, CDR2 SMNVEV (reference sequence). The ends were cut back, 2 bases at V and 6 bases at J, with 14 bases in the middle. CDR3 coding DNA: TGTGCCAGCAGTTTACACGCGGGGAGCAGTAATTCACCCCTCCACTTT. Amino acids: CASSLHAGSSNSPLHF.

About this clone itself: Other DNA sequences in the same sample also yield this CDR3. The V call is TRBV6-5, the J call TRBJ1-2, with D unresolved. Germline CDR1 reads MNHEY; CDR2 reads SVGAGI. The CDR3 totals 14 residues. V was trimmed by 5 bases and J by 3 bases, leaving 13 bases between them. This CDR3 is CASSKRTGDYGYTF. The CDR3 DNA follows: TGTGCCAGCAGTAAGAGGACGGGAGACTATGGCTACACCTTC.

The CDR3 DNA reads TGCGCCAGCAGCCGGACAGGAAGCCAAGAGACCCAGTACTTC. Its protein product is CASSRTGSQETQYF. This chain uses TRBV4-1 with TRBJ2-5, with 7 bases identical to TRBD1. The germline gives CDR1 MGHRA, CDR2 YSYEKL. The CDR3 runs 14 residues. V lost 4 bases to trimming and J lost 1 base; unmatched junction nucleotides: 3.

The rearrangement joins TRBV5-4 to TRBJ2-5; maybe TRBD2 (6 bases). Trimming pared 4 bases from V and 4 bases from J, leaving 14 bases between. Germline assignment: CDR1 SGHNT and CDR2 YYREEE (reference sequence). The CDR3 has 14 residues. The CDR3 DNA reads TGTGCCAGCAGCGCTGAGACTAGGACAGAGACCCAGTACTTC. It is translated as CASSAETRTETQYF.